This T cell receptor (beta chain) is drawn from a study of T-cell reconstitution after alpha-beta-depleted transplantation in children. Unique molecular identifiers tagged the TCRbeta library. One entry per CDR3 protein results from TCRdb running MiXCR on the PCR reads. The sample lists hundreds of thousands of distinct CDR3 sequences; 10% to 15% were seen once. Germline V CDR1 and CDR2: SGHVS, FQNEAQ. The V end was cut by 5 bases, the J end by 2 bases, with 7 bases between. The CDR3 contains 14 residues. The V and J genes are TRBV7-8 and TRBJ2-6; no clear D gene. This TCR derives from a human donor who donated a stem cell graft to a child with Fanconi anemia. The starting material was PBMCs, obtained from the stem cell graft. For the CDR3, the DNA is TGTGCCAGCAGCATCAACCCTGGGGCCAACGTCCTGACTTTC. This gives the protein CASSINPGANVLTF.